Presented here are 20 T cell receptor beta chains from one specimen sequenced in a study of PD-L1 blockade in urothelial cancer. As to time point: pretreatment peripheral blood. TCRdb's copy holds only in-frame clones and misses some; the assay was immunoSEQ multiplex PCR. The sample has 100,000 to 150,000 clones; roughly 83% are singletons. The sample consisted of PBMCs, taken around atezolizumab (anti-PD-L1) treatment. The receptors stem from a man between 50 and 59 years old with urothelial cancer.

The rearrangement joins TRBV7-9 to TRBJ2-7, with unresolved D. The germline V and J ends were trimmed by 5 bases and 0 bases, with 11 bases remaining between them. This CDR3 has 14 residues. Germline V lookup: CDR1 SEHNR, CDR2 FQNEAQ (reference sequence). CDR3 sequence: CASSRQAVSYEQYF. CDR3 in DNA: TGTGCCAGCAGCCGTCAGGCTGTCTCCTACGAGCAGTACTTC.

V is TRBV11-2 and J is TRBJ2-2; D uncertain. The CDR3 has 14 residues. Per germline, CDR1 SGHAT and CDR2 FQNNGV. Trimming took 0 bases from V and 7 from J, leaving 9 bases between them. The DNA of the CDR3 is TGTGCCAGCAGCTTAGATCGAGTCGGCGGGGAGCTGTTTTTT. Translating it yields CASSLDRVGGELFF.

The chain couples TRBV7-8 to TRBJ1-2; possible D gene TRBD1, 5 bases. This CDR3 is 15 amino acids long. From germline, CDR1 is SGHVS and CDR2 FQNEAQ. Trimming cost V 0 bases and J 4 bases, with 12 bases left between them. The CDR3 is CASSLAVGLGYGYTF. DNA of the CDR3: TGTGCCAGCAGCTTAGCGGTGGGGCTGGGCTATGGCTACACCTTC.

CDR3 coding DNA: TGTGCCAGCAGCCCCGGCCGCAGGGGCAATCAAGAGACCCAGTACTTC. Its protein is CASSPGRRGNQETQYF. V and J are TRBV7-8 and TRBJ2-5, with TRBD1 as a possible D gene (6 bases). The CDR3 is made up of 16 amino acids. Per germline, CDR1 SGHVS and CDR2 FQNEAQ. V lost 5 bases and J 2 bases, leaving 18 bases between the germline ends. The whole variable domain, remainder taken from reference TRBV7-8 and TRBJ2-5, is GAGVSQSPRYKVAKRGQDVALRCDPISGHVSLFWYQQALGQGPEFLTYFQNEAQLDKSGLPSDRFFAERPEGSVSTLKIQRTQQEDSAVYLCASSPGRRGNQETQYFGPGTRLLVL.

The J gene is TRBJ2-7, the V gene TRBV19; tentative D call: TRBD1 (6 bases). V lost 4 bases and J lost 1, with 17 bases in between. The CDR3 contains 16 residues. The germline V gene has CDR1 LNHDA and CDR2 SQIVND (reference sequence). The CDR3 bases are TGTGCCAGTAGTACGTACGGGACACACATATCCTACGAGCAGTACTTC. Translating it yields CASSTYGTHISYEQYF.

V and J are TRBV29-1 and TRBJ2-5; 10 bases agree with TRBD1. The CDR3 has 13 residues. The trim removed 4 bases at V and 5 bases at J, leaving 4 bases unmatched. CDR1 is SQVTM, CDR2 ANQGSEA, per germline. The CDR3 here is CSVGQGARETQYF. CDR3 DNA: TGCAGCGTTGGACAGGGGGCTAGGGAGACCCAGTACTTC.

The V call is TRBV28, the J call TRBJ1-1; D uncertain. The CDR3 spans 11 residues. Germline V CDR1 and CDR2: MDHEN, SYDVKM. With 1 base removed from V and 8 bases from J, the gap between germline ends came to 5 bases. The chain's CDR3 is CASSLFEEAFF. CDR3 DNA sequence: TGTGCCAGCAGTTTATTCGAGGAAGCTTTCTTT.

The chain carries TRBV5-1 and TRBJ2-2, with 8 bases lining up with TRBD1. Germline assignment: CDR1 SGHRS and CDR2 YFSETQ. This CDR3 has 16 amino acids. The J segment lost 1 base and the V segment lost 6 bases, leaving 8 bases of the junction unmatched. The DNA of the CDR3 is TGCGCCAGCACTCCCACCGGGACAGGGAACACCGGGGAGCTGTTTTTT. This encodes CASTPTGTGNTGELFF.

The chain uses TRBV6-5 and TRBJ1-1; 8 bases line up with TRBD1. Looked up from germline, CDR1 is MNHEY and CDR2 is SVGAGI. The CDR3 consists of 14 residues. V gave up 0 bases and J gave up 6 bases; unmatched junction bases: 3. Here the CDR3 DNA reads TGTGCCAGCAGTTACTCTTGGACAGGGCCTGAAGCTTTCTTT. It is translated as CASSYSWTGPEAFF.

The gene calls are TRBV14 and TRBJ2-5, with D uncertain. The CDR3 spans 14 residues. V was shortened by 6 bases and J by 4 bases, with 15 bases between the two germline ends. Germline V gene sequence: CDR1 SGHDN, CDR2 FVKESK. Here the CDR3 reads CASRMGGSGETQYF. In nucleotides, the CDR3 is TGTGCCAGCAGAATGGGTGGGTCAGGAGAGACCCAGTACTTC.

Comments on this clone: The sample has other DNA sequences that encode this CDR3 too. DNA of the CDR3: TGTGCCAGCAGCGGCCGGGGCGGACTAGCGGGAGGTGAGCAGTTCTTC. Translating gives CASSGRGGLAGGEQFF. The gene calls are TRBV7-6 and TRBJ2-1, with 14 bases identical to TRBD2. J gave up 9 bases and V 5 bases, and 9 bases lay outside the gene matches. This CDR3 comprises 16 residues. Germline CDR1 and CDR2: SGHVS and FNYEAQ. Full variable domain (remainder filled in from reference TRBV7-6 and TRBJ2-1): GAGVSQSPRYKVTKRGQDVALRCDPISGHVSLYWYRQALGQGPEFLTYFNYEAQQDKSGLPNDRFSAERPEGSISTLTIQRTEQRDSAMYRCASSGRGGLAGGEQFFGPGTRLTVL.

The chain joins TRBV5-6 to TRBJ2-5, with TRBD2 matching over 11 bases. The CDR3 contains 19 residues. V was pared by 4 bases and J by 5 bases, with 19 bases of the junction left unmatched. The V gene's germline CDR1 is SGHDT and CDR2 YYEEEE. The CDR3 loop is CASSRLAGTSGAGRETQYF. CDR3 DNA sequence: TGTGCCAGCAGCCGCCTCGCGGGGACTAGCGGCGCAGGTCGGGAGACCCAGTACTTC.

The chain joins TRBV2 to TRBJ2-7; 7 bases agree with TRBD1. Germline V gene lookup returns CDR1 SNHLY and CDR2 FYNNEI. After removal of 6 bases from V and 3 bases from J, the junction contained 2 bases not matched to a gene. The CDR3 loop spans 12 amino acids. CDR3: CASRGDSYEQYF. The CDR3 DNA is TGTGCCAGCAGGGGGGACAGCTACGAGCAGTACTTC.

This chain uses TRBV18 with TRBJ2-3, with a weak D call TRBD2 (5 bases). Germline loops: CDR1 KGHSH, CDR2 LQKENI. The CDR3 length is 15 residues. V lost 1 base and J lost 3, with 11 bases in between. The CDR3 DNA reads as TGTGCCAGCTCACCACAGGGTCGGGGAACAGATACGCAGTATTTT. Translating gives CASSPQGRGTDTQYF.

The chain has TRBV29-1 and TRBJ2-1; D is possibly TRBD2 (5 bases). CDR3 length: 14 residues. Trimming took off 4 bases at V and 9 bases at J, with 19 bases between the two ends. The germline gives CDR1 SQVTM, CDR2 ANQGSEA. The CDR3 DNA follows: TGCAGCGTTGGAACAGACTACTACATGGGTGAGCAGTTCTTC. This gives the protein CSVGTDYYMGEQFF.

The chain combines TRBV5-6 with TRBJ2-1; possibly TRBD1 for D (6 bases). V gave up 2 bases and J gave up 7 bases, with 16 bases separating them. CDR3 length: 15 residues. The germline V gene has CDR1 SGHDT and CDR2 YYEEEE. CDR3 in amino acids: CASSFMRSGVNEQFF. In nucleotides, the CDR3 is TGTGCCAGCAGCTTTATGAGGTCAGGGGTTAATGAGCAGTTCTTC.

The chain links TRBV5-1 to TRBJ2-2, with TRBD2 matching over 10 bases. Trimming at V came to 2 bases and at J to 1 base, leaving 2 bases not matched to a gene. The CDR3 contains 16 residues. CDR1 and CDR2 from the germline V gene are SGHRS and YFSETQ. CDR3 residues: CASSFRTSGNTGELFF. The CDR3 nucleotides read TGCGCCAGCAGCTTCCGGACTAGCGGGAACACCGGGGAGCTGTTTTTT.

The chain carries TRBV25-1 and TRBJ2-2, with 9 nucleotides matching TRBD1. Germline CDR1 MGHDK, CDR2 SYGVNS. Trimming removed 5 bases from V and 7 bases from J; junction bases left unmatched: 8. This CDR3 is built from 15 residues. The CDR3 region has the DNA TGTGCCAGCAGTAGGACAGGGGTCGATGGCGGGGAGCTGTTTTTT. It specifies CASSRTGVDGGELFF.

V gene TRBV29-1 combines with J gene TRBJ1-2, with D perhaps TRBD1 (6 bases). V lost 6 bases, J lost 6 bases, and 17 bases lay in between. The germline V gene has CDR1 SQVTM and CDR2 ANQGSEA. The CDR3 consists of 13 residues. The CDR3 region is CSVRTETGDGYTF. CDR3 nucleotide sequence: TGCAGCGTCCGGACAGAAACAGGAGATGGCTACACCTTC.

This chain connects TRBV2 to TRBJ2-7; D not resolved. Trimming removed 6 bases at V and 0 bases at J, with 12 bases between. This CDR3 contains 14 residues. Germline CDR1 is SNHLY and CDR2 is FYNNEI. The CDR3 region has the DNA TGTGCCAGCAGCAAATCTACGAGCTCCTACGAGCAGTACTTC. This codes for CASSKSTSSYEQYF.